Reported below is one T cell receptor (beta chain). Antigen unknown. Using immunoSEQ multiplex PCR, the repertoire was profiled, and TCRdb retains in-frame clones only, with some absent. The sample comprises roughly 120,000 clones, around 87% of which are singletons, and 1.2% rests with the top ten. Germline lookup yields CDR1 MGHRA and CDR2 YSYEKL. J lost 3 bases, V lost 4 bases, and 17 bases had no gene match. The CDR3 runs to 18 residues. This entry belongs to a study of T cell responses to AZD1222 COVID-19 vaccine. General study results and limits: A mostly white British donor set with more females was recruited, and clonal diversity was possibly underestimated.

This sequence was found in an adult in good health. The rearrangement joins TRBV4-1 to TRBJ2-7, with 8 bases that match TRBD1. Specimen: peripheral blood, collected on day 0 of AZD1222 vaccination. The CDR3 reads CASSRVGRGQKNNYEQYF. The CDR3 coding sequence is TGCGCCAGCAGCCGAGTGGGCAGGGGGCAAAAAAATAACTACGAGCAGTACTTC.